This T cell receptor (beta chain) was captured by sequencing in a study of CD8+CD57+ T cells in acquired aplastic anemia. Study as a whole: When averaged, DNA from sorted CD4+ and CD8+ cells came to 3 to 3.5 ug. Study outcomes and limitations: It was found that nearly 30 CD8+ CDR3 sequences were shared between patients and controls.

About this clonotype itself: Its target is unknown.

Profiling that covered TCR beta VDJ and CDR3 relied on genomic DNA as its template. From the reads, TCRdb called clonotypes with MiXCR, one entry per CDR3 protein. This table has 150,000 to 200,000 distinct CDR3 sequences, around 65% appearing once. The CDR3 totals 15 residues. Germline V gene sequence: CDR1 SGHVS, CDR2 FQNEAQ. The ends were cut back, 6 bases at V and 2 bases at J, with 14 bases in the middle. What was sequenced was sorted CD4+, CD8+, or CD8+CD57+ T cells (not recorded which) from PBMCs. The receptor comes from a human donor with severe aplastic anemia or a healthy control (not recorded which). The J gene is TRBJ2-1, the V gene TRBV7-8; D call uncertain. In DNA form, the CDR3 reads TGTGCCAGCAGTTCGGCCAGATTGGCCTACAATGAGCAGTTCTTC. The encoded protein is CASSSARLAYNEQFF. Full variable domain (remainder filled in from reference TRBV7-8 and TRBJ2-1): GAGVSQSPRYKVAKRGQDVALRCDPISGHVSLFWYQQALGQGPEFLTYFQNEAQLDKSGLPSDRFFAERPEGSVSTLKIQRTQQEDSAVYLCASSSARLAYNEQFFGPGTRLTVL.